This is a list of T cell receptor beta chains from one sample in a study of control samples from healthy donors and cancer patients. The method was immunoSEQ multiplex PCR; TCRdb's version includes in-frame clones alone and lacks a portion of them. The sample shows 65,000 to 80,000 clones, approximately 90% of them seen only once. Source material: PBMCs. The receptors originated from an older woman with head and neck cancer. The CDR3 runs from the conserved cysteine through the conserved F or W. A D gene is named only where the DNA matches it firmly. Some rows mark clone size as missing; the rest say once, few, many or name a class of expanded clone.

D gene	V gene	clone size	J gene	CDR3 DNA	CDR3 protein
TRBD1	TRBV19	-	TRBJ1-1	TGTGCCAGTAGTATTCGGGGACAGGCCGCCCCTGGTAGAGCTTTCTTT	CASSIRGQAAPGRAFF
TRBD1	TRBV2	-	TRBJ2-7	TGTGCCAGCAGTGAACAGGGGGTCCCCTACGAGCAGTACTTC	CASSEQGVPYEQYF
-	TRBV5-1	-	TRBJ2-3	TGCGCCAGCACCTCCGGGGGAACCGATACGCAGTATTTT	CASTSGGTDTQYF
TRBD1	TRBV4-1	-	TRBJ2-7	TGCGCCAGCAGCCAAACAGGGGCGGCCACCTACGAGCAGTACTTC	CASSQTGAATYEQYF
-	TRBV7-6	-	TRBJ1-1	TGTGCCAGCAGCTTTATAACCGGGTGGCACACTGAAGCTTTCTTT	CASSFITGWHTEAFF
TRBD2	TRBV7-2	-	TRBJ2-5	TGTGCCAGCAGCTTATTTCCCCCCTCGACTAGCGGTAAAGAGACCCAGTACTTC	CASSLFPPSTSGKETQYF
-	TRBV14	-	TRBJ2-2	TGTGCCAGCAGCCAAGCTGGACACCAAAGGCTAGCCGGGGAGCTGTTTTTT	CASSQAGHQRLAGELFF
TRBD1	TRBV9	-	TRBJ1-4	TGTGCCAGCAGCACCGGACAGGGGGCTAATGAAAAACTGTTTTTT	CASSTGQGANEKLFF
-	TRBV15	-	TRBJ2-1	TGTGCCACCAGCAGAGGTTCACGGAACTACAATGAGCAGTTCTTC	CATSRGSRNYNEQFF
-	TRBV10-3	-	TRBJ1-6	TGTGCCATCAGTGATTTCGGGGGCACTGATTCACCCCTCCACTTT	CAISDFGGTDSPLHF
TRBD2	TRBV5-1	-	TRBJ2-2	TGCGCCAGCAGCAGGACAAGGGGACTAGCGGGAGTATCGCCCCCCACCGGGGAGCTGTTTTTT	CASSRTRGLAGVSPPTGELFF
TRBD1	TRBV5-1	-	TRBJ1-4	TGCGCCAGCAGCCCGGGACAGGGGAACGGGGAAAAACTGTTTTTT	CASSPGQGNGEKLFF
TRBD2	TRBV27	-	TRBJ2-1	TGTGCCAGCAGTTTCACTAGCGGGATCGGCTCCTACAATGAGCAGTTCTTC	CASSFTSGIGSYNEQFF
TRBD2	TRBV2	-	TRBJ2-5	TGTGCCAGCAGTCAAAGCGGGAGTGTATGGGAGACCCAGTACTTC	CASSQSGSVWETQYF
-	TRBV7-6	-	TRBJ2-3	TGTGCCAGCAGCTTAGATGCAGGGGATCTTGTCACAGATACGCAGTATTTT	CASSLDAGDLVTDTQYF
TRBD2	TRBV2	-	TRBJ2-7	TGTGCCAGCAGTGAAGGGCTAGCGGACTACGAGCAGTACTTC	CASSEGLADYEQYF
-	TRBV30	-	TRBJ1-4	TGTGCCTGTCCGGGTGCAACTAATGAAAAACTGTTTTTT	CACPGATNEKLFF
-	TRBV7-3	few	TRBJ1-1	TGTGCCAGCAGCTTAGGGGGACAAACTGAAGCTTTCTTT	CASSLGGQTEAFF
TRBD1	TRBV7-3	-	TRBJ1-3	TGTGCCAGCAGCTCGAATGGACAGGGCTCTGGAAACACCATATATTTT	CASSSNGQGSGNTIYF
-	TRBV12-3/TRBV12-4	once	TRBJ1-5	TGTGCCAGCAGTTTAGCGAGCGATCAGCCCCAGCATTTT	CASSLASDQPQHF
-	TRBV3-1/TRBV3-2	-	TRBJ2-7	TGTGCCAGCAGCCAGTCCGCGGGGGCCCTCTCCTACGAGCAGTACTTC	CASSQSAGALSYEQYF